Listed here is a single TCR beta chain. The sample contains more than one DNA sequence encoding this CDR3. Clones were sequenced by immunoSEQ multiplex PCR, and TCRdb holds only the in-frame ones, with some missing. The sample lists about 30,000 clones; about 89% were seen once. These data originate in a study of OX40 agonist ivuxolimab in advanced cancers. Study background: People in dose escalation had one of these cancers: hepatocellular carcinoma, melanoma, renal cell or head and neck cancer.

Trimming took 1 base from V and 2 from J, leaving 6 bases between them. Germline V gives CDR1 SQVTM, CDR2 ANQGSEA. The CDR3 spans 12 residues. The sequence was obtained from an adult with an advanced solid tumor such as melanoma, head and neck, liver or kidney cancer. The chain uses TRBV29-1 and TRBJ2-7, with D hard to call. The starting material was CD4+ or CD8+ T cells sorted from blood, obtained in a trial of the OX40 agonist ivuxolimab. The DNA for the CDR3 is TGCAGCGTTGAAGGCCAGGCCTACGAGCAGTACTTC. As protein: CSVEGQAYEQYF.